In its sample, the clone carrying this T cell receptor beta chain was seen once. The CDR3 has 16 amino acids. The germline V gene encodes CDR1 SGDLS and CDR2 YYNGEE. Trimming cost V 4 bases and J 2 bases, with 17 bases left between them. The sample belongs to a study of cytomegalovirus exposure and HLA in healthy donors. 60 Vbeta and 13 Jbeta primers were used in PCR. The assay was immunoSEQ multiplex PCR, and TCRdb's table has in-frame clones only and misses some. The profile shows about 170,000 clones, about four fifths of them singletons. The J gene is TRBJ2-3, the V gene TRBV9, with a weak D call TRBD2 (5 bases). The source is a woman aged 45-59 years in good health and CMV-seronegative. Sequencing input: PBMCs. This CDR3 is CASSPRLGSATDTQYF. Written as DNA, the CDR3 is TGTGCCAGCAGCCCGAGGTTGGGTAGCGCCACAGATACGCAGTATTTT.